These 21 T cell receptor beta chains were all obtained from the same sample, sequenced in a study of T cell responses to AZD1222 COVID-19 vaccine. Clones were sequenced by immunoSEQ multiplex PCR, and TCRdb holds only the in-frame ones, with some missing. The sample yields about 120,000 clones, around 90% seen once. The sequencing used peripheral blood, collected on day 0 of AZD1222 vaccination. These TCRs come from an adult in good health.

The chain employs TRBV24-1 and TRBJ1-4; D not certain. CDR1 is KGHDR, CDR2 SFDVKD, per germline. The V end lost 7 bases, the J end lost 7 bases, and 9 bases lay between the germline ends. This CDR3 spans 12 amino acids. In DNA form, the CDR3 reads TGTGCCACCAGCCCCAAAGTTGAAAAACTGTTTTTT. Its protein is CATSPKVEKLFF.

The V and J genes are TRBV7-6 and TRBJ1-1, with D perhaps matching TRBD1 (6 bases). Germline CDR1 SGHVS, CDR2 FNYEAQ. The CDR3 length is 16 residues. Trimming shortened V by 1 base and J by 2 bases, and 14 bases separated the two germline ends. In DNA form, the CDR3 reads TGTGCCAGCAGCTTAGAATGGCGGGGGCGCAACACTGAAGCTTTCTTT. Translation: CASSLEWRGRNTEAFF.

The genes are TRBV10-2 and TRBJ2-5; TRBD1 aligns across 7 bases. Per germline, CDR1 WSHSY and CDR2 SAAADI. Losses at the gene ends were 3 bases for V and 5 bases for J; bases not matched to a gene: 9. The length of the CDR3 is 15 residues. For the CDR3, the DNA is TGCGCCAGCAGTGATCGGGACAGCCAGTCGGAGACCCAGTACTTC. Translated, it gives CASSDRDSQSETQYF.

V is TRBV12-5 and J is TRBJ2-1; D is undetermined. CDR1 is LGHNT, CDR2 FRNRAP, per germline. Between the trimmed V and J ends, which lost 5 bases and 0 bases, there was a span of 17 bases. The CDR3 is 17 residues long. The CDR3 nucleotides are TGTGCTAGTGGTCCGAATCGGGCCTCGAACTCCTACAATGAGCAGTTCTTC. Residues: CASGPNRASNSYNEQFF.

This rearrangement joins TRBV5-1 to TRBJ2-5, with a tentative D call TRBD2 (6 bases). This CDR3 is built from 13 residues. The germline V gene has CDR1 SGHRS and CDR2 YFSETQ. The germline V and J ends were trimmed by 4 bases and 3 bases, with 10 bases remaining between them. CDR3 nucleotide sequence: TGCGCCAGCAGCGGGGACTGGGAAGAGACCCAGTACTTC. Translation: CASSGDWEETQYF.

The chain combines TRBV6-5 with TRBJ1-6; possibly TRBD1 for D (5 bases). This CDR3 contains 14 residues. Trimming stripped 0 bases from V and 6 bases from J, with 6 bases between. From germline, CDR1 is MNHEY and CDR2 SVGAGI. CDR3 DNA: TGTGCCAGCAGTTACTCCAGGGTTAATTCACCCCTCCACTTT. Translation: CASSYSRVNSPLHF.

This clone was observed a handful of times. V gene TRBV30 combines with J gene TRBJ1-4; TRBD1 agrees at 9 bases. V lost 4 bases, J lost 8 bases, and 8 bases stayed unmatched. This CDR3 is 14 amino acids long. Germline assignment: CDR1 GTSNPN and CDR2 SVGIG (reference sequence). The CDR3 protein is CAWNPTGGGEKLFF. CDR3 coding DNA: TGTGCCTGGAACCCGACAGGGGGAGGCGAAAAACTGTTTTTT.

V is TRBV19 and J is TRBJ1-5; possibly TRBD1 for D (6 bases). There are 14 residues in the CDR3. Germline-derived CDR1 and CDR2 are LNHDA and SQIVND (reference sequence). V was clipped by 4 bases and J by 1 base, with 8 bases between them. CDR3 nucleotide sequence: TGTGCCAGTAGTAGCCAGGGGAGCAATCAGCCCCAGCATTTT. Translating it yields CASSSQGSNQPQHF.

This chain uses TRBV6-1 with TRBJ1-2; no reliable D call. The CDR3 contains 15 residues. V lost 0 bases and J lost 6, with 14 bases in between. From germline, CDR1 is MNHNS and CDR2 SASEGT. The DNA for the CDR3 is TGTGCCAGCAGTGAAGCGGGATGGGAGGGAGATGGCTACACCTTC. Its translation is CASSEAGWEGDGYTF.

The chain uses TRBV2 and TRBJ1-2; D gene unclear. V dropped 3 bases and J dropped 3 bases, with 20 bases sitting between them. CDR3 size: 17 residues. CDR1 and CDR2 (germline): SNHLY, FYNNEI. Here the CDR3 reads CASSENSLSWKYYGYTF. DNA of the CDR3: TGTGCCAGCAGTGAGAACTCCCTAAGTTGGAAGTACTATGGCTACACCTTC.

J is TRBJ1-5 and V is TRBV19; D ambiguous. V was trimmed by 5 bases and J by 0 bases, leaving 8 bases between them. This CDR3 has 14 amino acids. Germline loops: CDR1 LNHDA, CDR2 SQIVND (reference sequence). The CDR3 nucleotides are TGTGCCAGTAGTCTGGGATCTAGCAATCAGCCCCAGCATTTT. Protein: CASSLGSSNQPQHF.

This chain joins TRBV3-1 (or the pseudogene TRBV3-2) and TRBJ2-3; TRBD2 aligns across 9 bases. Germline loops: CDR1 LGHDT, CDR2 YNNKEL (reference sequence). The V segment lost 1 base and the J segment 8 bases; nucleotides outside the gene matches: 10. The CDR3 loop spans 16 amino acids. The DNA for the CDR3 is TGTGCCAGCAGCCAAGGAAGCGGGGGGTTTAGCCTTACGCAGTATTTT. Translation: CASSQGSGGFSLTQYF.

The rearrangement joins TRBV4-2 to TRBJ2-4, with TRBD2 matching 13 bases. Germline assignment: CDR1 LGHNA and CDR2 YNFKEQ. V shed 1 base and J 5 bases; nucleotides not matched to a gene: 2. The CDR3 loop spans 16 amino acids. The CDR3 nucleotides read TGTGCCAGCAGCCAAGGAACTAGCGGGGGGGAAAACATTCAGTACTTC. Amino acid sequence: CASSQGTSGGENIQYF.

V is TRBV19 and J is TRBJ1-2, with D uncertain. Germline V gene sequence: CDR1 LNHDA, CDR2 SQIVND (reference sequence). The CDR3 is made up of 13 amino acids. Trimming removed 10 bases from V and 0 bases from J, with 12 bases in between. CDR3 nucleotides: TGTGCCACCTCACCGCGAGCTAACTATGGCTACACCTTC. Translated: CATSPRANYGYTF. The full variable domain, in which reference TRBV19 and TRBJ1-2 provide the parts outside the CDR3, is DGGITQSPKYLFRKEGQNVTLSCEQNLNHDAMYWYRQDPGQGLRLIYYSQIVNDFQKGDIAEGYSVSREKKESFPLTVTSAQKNPTAFYLCATSPRANYGYTFGSGTRLTVV.

The CDR3 sequence: CASSVEGVYNEQFF. The CDR3 nucleotides read TGTGCCAGCAGCGTAGAGGGGGTTTACAATGAGCAGTTCTTC. The chain joins TRBV9 to TRBJ2-1; maybe TRBD1 (6 bases). This CDR3 is built from 14 residues. Germline CDR1 reads SGDLS; CDR2 reads YYNGEE. The V gene lost 0 bases and the J gene lost 4 bases, with 8 bases spanning the gap.

This clone appeared a single time. Its ends do not fully match the called genes, so a read error is possible. The chain joins TRBV3-1 (or the pseudogene TRBV3-2) to TRBJ1-1; tentatively, D is TRBD1 (6 bases). The CDR3 is made up of 12 amino acids. Germline-derived CDR1 and CDR2 are LGHDT and YNNKEL (reference sequence). The CDR3 loop reads CASSLGGTGAFF. The CDR3 region has the DNA TGTGCCAGCAGCCTTGGGGGCACTGGAGCTTTCTTT.

This clone appeared once. The rearrangement links TRBV27 to TRBJ2-3; D perhaps matches TRBD1 (6 bases). This CDR3 has 16 amino acids. Between the trimmed V and J ends, which lost 6 bases and 2 bases, there was a span of 18 bases. The V gene's germline CDR1 is MNHEY and CDR2 SMNVEV (reference sequence). CDR3 nucleotides: TGTGCCAGCAGAATTTCCCAGGGGCGATACACAGATACGCAGTATTTT. Translation gives CASRISQGRYTDTQYF.

The V gene is TRBV5-1, the J gene TRBJ2-7; D gene ambiguous. The V gene's germline CDR1 is SGHRS and CDR2 YFSETQ. The V gene lost 3 bases and the J gene lost 2 bases, with 9 bases spanning the gap. CDR3 length equals 13 residues. The CDR3: CASSYDNTYEQYF. CDR3 nucleotide sequence: TGCGCCAGCAGCTACGACAACACCTACGAGCAGTACTTC.

The genes are TRBV3-1 (or the pseudogene TRBV3-2) and TRBJ1-5; tentatively, D is TRBD1 (5 bases). With 4 bases removed from V and 5 bases from J, the gap between germline ends came to 12 bases. This CDR3 spans 14 amino acids. Germline CDR1 reads LGHDT; CDR2 reads YNNKEL (reference sequence). CDR3 DNA: TGTGCCAGCAGCCCTCAGACAGTTTATCAGCCCCAGCATTTT. It translates to CASSPQTVYQPQHF.

V and J are TRBV4-2 and TRBJ2-5; 12 bases line up with TRBD2. The junction had 6 bases not matched to a gene; V was cut back by 4 bases and J by 0 bases. Per germline, CDR1 LGHNA and CDR2 YNFKEQ. CDR3 length: 17 residues. CDR3 in amino acids: CASSPDGLAGNQETQYF. CDR3 DNA: TGTGCCAGCAGCCCAGACGGACTAGCGGGGAACCAAGAGACCCAGTACTTC.

The chain carries TRBV9 and TRBJ1-3; TRBD1 matches at 8 bases. The CDR3 consists of 17 residues. Per the germline V gene, CDR1 is SGDLS and CDR2 is YYNGEE. V was clipped by 0 bases and J by 1 base; unmatched bases: 6. The CDR3 protein is CASSVDPRGQSGNTIYF. DNA of the CDR3: TGTGCCAGCAGCGTAGACCCCAGGGGGCAGTCTGGAAACACCATATATTTT.